Each of the 19 T cell receptor beta chains below was sequenced from the same sample in a study of blood T cells in healthy people across ages. A second PCR of 7 to 11 cycles used a sample-barcoded 5' primer and a J-beta primer mix. MiXCR, run by TCRdb on the 5' RACE reads, gives a single entry per CDR3 protein. The table records roughly 1,500,000 distinct CDR3 sequences, approximately 40% of them present only once. The specimen was blood. The receptors originated from a woman under 30 in good health.

The chain joins TRBV6-5 to TRBJ2-7, with D tentatively TRBD1 (5 bases). Germline loops: CDR1 MNHEY, CDR2 SVGAGI. The CDR3 totals 15 residues. V was clipped by 6 bases and J by 1 base, with 16 bases between them. CDR3 sequence (DNA): TGTGCCAGCAGACTAAAAGAGACAGTGTCCTACGAGCAGTACTTC. Translation: CASRLKETVSYEQYF.

This sequence joins TRBV5-1 and TRBJ1-2; unclear D gene. There are 14 residues in the CDR3. Between the trimmed V and J ends, which lost 0 bases and 8 bases, there was a span of 14 bases. The V gene's germline CDR1 is SGHRS and CDR2 YFSETQ. The CDR3 sequence is CASSLANGVEGYTF. CDR3 nucleotide sequence: TGCGCCAGCAGCTTGGCCAACGGGGTCGAGGGCTACACCTTC.

This clonotype was seen a handful of times. The chain is built from TRBV20-1 and TRBJ2-7; D perhaps matches TRBD2 (5 bases). The CDR3 has 15 residues. Trimming cost V 0 bases and J 0 bases, with 12 bases left between them. Germline V CDR1 and CDR2: DFQATT, SNEGSKA (reference sequence). Here the CDR3 reads CSARDRGRSSYEQYF. The CDR3 DNA reads TGCAGTGCTAGAGATCGGGGTAGGAGCTCCTACGAGCAGTACTTC.

The chain uses TRBV10-3 and TRBJ1-1; D may be TRBD1 (5 bases). Between the trimmed V and J ends, which lost 11 bases and 3 bases, there was a span of 16 bases. Germline V gives CDR1 ENHRY, CDR2 SYGVKD. CDR3 length: 13 amino acids. DNA of the CDR3: TGTGCCTCATCGGGCAGGGACGACACTGAAGCTTTCTTT. Encoded protein: CASSGRDDTEAFF.

In its sample, this clonotype was seen many times. Given a much more abundant clone one base away, this may be a read error. The chain links TRBV20-1 to TRBJ1-2; 8 bases agree with TRBD1. V was pared by 4 bases and J by 4 bases, with 11 bases of the junction left unmatched. Germline V lookup: CDR1 DFQATT, CDR2 SNEGSKA (reference sequence). The CDR3 extends over 15 amino acids. CDR3: CSAKLADRDLYGYTF. In DNA, the CDR3 is TGCAGTGCTAAATTAGCGGACAGGGACCTCTATGGCTACACCTTC.

V gene TRBV30 combines with J gene TRBJ1-1; D is uncertain. In germline, CDR1 is GTSNPN, CDR2 SVGIG (reference sequence). V lost 1 base and J lost 3, with 9 bases in between. This CDR3 contains 13 residues. The CDR3 spells CAWSGGRDTEAFF. In nucleotides, the CDR3 is TGTGCCTGGAGTGGAGGTCGGGACACTGAAGCTTTCTTT.

The V gene is TRBV7-9, the J gene TRBJ2-5; TRBD2 agrees at 12 bases. The CDR3 runs to 16 residues. Germline CDR1 is SEHNR and CDR2 is FQNEAQ (reference sequence). V shed 6 bases and J 2 bases; nucleotides not matched to a gene: 7. DNA of the CDR3: TGTGCCAGCAGGATGACTAGCGGGGGACCTCAAGAGACCCAGTACTTC. Its translation is CASRMTSGGPQETQYF. The variable domain in full, with the rest retrieved from reference TRBV7-9 and TRBJ2-5, is DTGVSQNPRHKITKRGQNVTFRCDPISEHNRLYWYRQTLGQGPEFLTYFQNEAQLEKSRLLSDRFSAERPKGSFSTLEIQRTEQGDSAMYLCASRMTSGGPQETQYFGPGTRLLVL.

The genes are TRBV7-2 and TRBJ2-1, with unresolved D. The V end lost 7 bases, the J end lost 9 bases, and 16 bases lay between the germline ends. This CDR3 is 13 amino acids long. Germline V CDR1 and CDR2: SGHTA, FQGNSA. The DNA of the CDR3 is TGTGCCAGCATCCCTGCCCCCATTGGTGAGCAGTTCTTC. It encodes CASIPAPIGEQFF. Full variable domain (rest looked up from reference TRBV7-2 and TRBJ2-1): GAGVSQSPSNKVTEKGKDVELRCDPISGHTALYWYRQSLGQGLEFLIYFQGNSAPDKSGLPSDRFSAERTGGSVSTLTIQRTQQEDSAVYLCASIPAPIGEQFFGPGTRLTVL.

The chain links TRBV27 to TRBJ2-1, with TRBD2 as a possible D gene (6 bases). Germline V lookup: CDR1 MNHEY, CDR2 SMNVEV (reference sequence). Trimming left V 2 bases short and J 6 bases short, with 14 bases between. The CDR3 is 15 residues long. The CDR3 loop is CASSLVGLELNEQFF. The CDR3 DNA follows: TGTGCCAGCAGTTTAGTGGGACTGGAACTCAATGAGCAGTTCTTC.

The V and J genes are TRBV7-8 and TRBJ1-5; a weak D match, TRBD1 (5 bases). V lost 5 bases, J lost 0 bases, and 11 bases lay in between. The CDR3 runs 15 residues. Germline V gives CDR1 SGHVS, CDR2 FQNEAQ. CDR3 region: CASSRARVSNQPQHF. In nucleotides, the CDR3 is TGTGCCAGCAGCCGAGCCAGGGTTAGCAATCAGCCCCAGCATTTT.

This clonotype was counted only a few times. V is TRBV20-1 and J is TRBJ2-3; D gene uncertain. In germline, CDR1 is DFQATT, CDR2 SNEGSKA (reference sequence). This CDR3 region has 16 residues. The V gene lost 0 bases and the J gene lost 4 bases, with 17 bases spanning the gap. The CDR3 loop is CSARDYGGAGPDTQYF. Here the CDR3 DNA reads TGCAGTGCTAGAGATTATGGCGGAGCCGGACCAGATACGCAGTATTTT.

Points on this clonotype: The junction differs from germline at one of its ends, possibly a read error. The V and J genes are TRBV5-1 and TRBJ2-1; 12 positions match TRBD2. The CDR3 runs to 15 residues. Germline CDR1 reads SGHRS; CDR2 reads YFSETQ. The CDR3 coding sequence is TGCACCAGCAGCCTAGGACTAGCGGGGCCGAGTGAGCAGTTCTTC. It codes for CTSSLGLAGPSEQFF.

This clonotype has just a few counts. For the CDR3, the DNA is TGTGCCAGCAGTGCGGAATCGGGGACCGGGGAGCTGTTTTTT. This encodes CASSAESGTGELFF. The chain couples TRBV6-5 to TRBJ2-2, with D possibly TRBD2 on 5 matching bases. Trimming shortened V by 5 bases and J by 5 bases, and 12 bases separated the two germline ends. From germline, CDR1 is MNHEY and CDR2 SVGAGI. The CDR3 spans 14 residues.

This clonotype has only a few counts. The V call is TRBV7-6, the J call TRBJ2-7; 7 bases match TRBD2. Per germline, CDR1 SGHVS and CDR2 FNYEAQ. CDR3 length: 14 amino acids. The trim removed 5 bases at V and 3 bases at J, leaving 7 bases unmatched. CDR3 nucleotide sequence: TGTGCCAGCAGCCTTTCTAGCGGACTCTACGAGCAGTACTTC. This gives the protein CASSLSSGLYEQYF.

A remark on this clonotype: A much larger clone differs from this one at a single base, so this may be a read error. J is TRBJ2-1 and V is TRBV7-2; D unresolved. The length of the CDR3 is 12 residues. In germline, CDR1 is SGHTA, CDR2 FQGNSA. The CDR3 loop reads CAGSLGINEQFF. For the CDR3, the DNA is TGTGCCGGCAGCTTAGGGATCAATGAGCAGTTCTTC.

CDR3 region: CSARIAGNTDTQYF. CDR3 DNA sequence: TGCAGTGCTCGGATAGCGGGGAACACAGATACGCAGTATTTT. This chain connects TRBV20-1 to TRBJ2-3; 8 bases map to TRBD2. The CDR3 has 14 amino acids. With V trimmed by 5 bases and J by 2 bases, 6 bases remained unmatched. Germline V gene lookup returns CDR1 DFQATT and CDR2 SNEGSKA (reference sequence).

With respect to this clonotype: One end of the junction does not line up with germline, which may come from a read error. In nucleotides, the CDR3 is TGCAGTGCTAGAGCTAACACCGGGACTAGCGGGAGTAAGGGTATCTACGTGCAGTACTTC. Translation gives CSARANTGTSGSKGIYVQYF. V gene TRBV20-1 combines with J gene TRBJ2-7; 14 bases line up with TRBD2. Germline V gene sequence: CDR1 DFQATT, CDR2 SNEGSKA (reference sequence). This CDR3 region has 20 residues.

V and J are TRBV5-1 and TRBJ2-3, with D possibly matching TRBD2 (6 bases). V lost 0 bases and J 1 base, leaving 12 bases between the germline ends. Germline CDR1 and CDR2: SGHRS and YFSETQ. The CDR3 totals 16 residues. Here the CDR3 DNA reads TGCGCCAGCAGCTTGGAGGGACTTCCGCGCACAGATACGCAGTATTTT. Protein: CASSLEGLPRTDTQYF.

The CDR3: CSAGPVDQKLFF. The CDR3 DNA reads TGCAGTGCTGGGCCTGTAGACCAAAAACTGTTTTTT. The chain links TRBV20-1 to TRBJ1-4; D gene uncertain. Germline V lookup: CDR1 DFQATT, CDR2 SNEGSKA (reference sequence). The ends were cut back, 5 bases at V and 9 bases at J, with 13 bases in the middle. The CDR3 consists of 12 residues.